The 5 T cell receptor beta chains presented below share a single source sample, sequenced in a study of blood T cell repertoires in COVID-19. The table came from immunoSEQ multiplex PCR; TCRdb's copy has only in-frame clones and leaves some out. The data hold approximately 69,000 clones, with about 81% observed a single time. The sample comprised peripheral blood. The receptor source for this set is a woman older than 75 with acute or convalescent COVID-19.

This chain uses TRBV5-1 with TRBJ2-2, with 13 bases matching TRBD2. CDR1 is SGHRS and CDR2 is YFSETQ in the germline V gene. The CDR3 spans 16 residues. After removal of 2 bases from V and 7 bases from J, the junction contained 5 bases not matched to a gene. DNA of the CDR3: TGCGCCAGCAGCTTTACTAGCGGGAGGGCCTTCGGGGAGCTGTTTTTT. Protein sequence: CASSFTSGRAFGELFF.

The chain employs TRBV28 and TRBJ1-6; D is uncertain. The germline CDR1 and CDR2 sequences are MDHEN and SYDVKM. The CDR3 sequence is 16 residues long. Trimming removed 6 bases from V and 6 bases from J, with 18 bases in between. The CDR3 here is CASSLHTGSSNSPLHF. Here the CDR3 DNA reads TGTGCCAGCAGCCTGCATACCGGGAGCAGTAATTCACCCCTCCACTTT. Full variable domain (missing parts from reference TRBV28 and TRBJ1-6): DVKVTQSSRYLVKRTGEKVFLECVQDMDHENMFWYRQDPGLGLRLIYFSYDVKMKEKGDIPEGYSVSREKKERFSLILESASTNQTSMYLCASSLHTGSSNSPLHFGNGTRLTVT.

In nucleotides, the CDR3 is TGTGCCAGCCGGGGGGTGGGGAACACTGAAGCTTTCTTT. Encoded protein: CASRGVGNTEAFF. The V and J genes are TRBV6-5 and TRBJ1-1; D might be TRBD1 (5 bases). Germline lookup yields CDR1 MNHEY and CDR2 SVGAGI. The V gene lost 8 bases and the J gene lost 1 base, with 11 bases spanning the gap. This CDR3 contains 13 residues.

This clone has only a few counts. The V and J genes are TRBV7-2 and TRBJ1-5; 8 bases map to TRBD1. CDR1 and CDR2 from the germline V gene are SGHTA and FQGNSA. V lost 6 bases, J lost 6 bases, and 4 bases stayed unmatched. There are 13 residues in the CDR3. CDR3 residues: CASSPQGAQPQHF. CDR3 coding DNA: TGTGCCAGCAGTCCCCAGGGGGCTCAGCCCCAGCATTTT.

This chain uses TRBV4-3 with TRBJ2-7; weak D call: TRBD1 (6 bases). The CDR3 is made up of 15 amino acids. Trimming left V 2 bases short and J 2 bases short, with 13 bases between. CDR1 is LGHNA and CDR2 is YSLEER in the germline V gene. The CDR3 sequence: CASSQHTGHPYEQYF. The CDR3 nucleotides are TGCGCCAGCAGCCAACATACAGGGCACCCCTACGAGCAGTACTTC.